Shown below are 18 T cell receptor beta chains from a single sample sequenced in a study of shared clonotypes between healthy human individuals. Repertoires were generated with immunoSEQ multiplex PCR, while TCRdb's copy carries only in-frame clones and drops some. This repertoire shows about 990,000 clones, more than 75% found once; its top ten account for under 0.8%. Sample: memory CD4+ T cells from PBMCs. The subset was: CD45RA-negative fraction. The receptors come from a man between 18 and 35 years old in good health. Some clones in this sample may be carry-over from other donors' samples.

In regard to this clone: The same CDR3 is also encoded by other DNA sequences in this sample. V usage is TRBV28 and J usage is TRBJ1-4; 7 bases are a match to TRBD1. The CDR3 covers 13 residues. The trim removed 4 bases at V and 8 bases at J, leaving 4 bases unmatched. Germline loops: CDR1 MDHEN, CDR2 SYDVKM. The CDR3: CASSSQGREKLFF. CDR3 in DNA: TGTGCCAGCAGTTCACAGGGGAGGGAAAAACTGTTTTTT.

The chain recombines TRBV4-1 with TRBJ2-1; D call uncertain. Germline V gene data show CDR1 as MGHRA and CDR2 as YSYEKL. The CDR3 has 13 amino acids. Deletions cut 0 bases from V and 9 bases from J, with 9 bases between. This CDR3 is CASSQDQLAEQFF. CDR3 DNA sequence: TGCGCCAGCAGCCAAGATCAACTCGCTGAGCAGTTCTTC.

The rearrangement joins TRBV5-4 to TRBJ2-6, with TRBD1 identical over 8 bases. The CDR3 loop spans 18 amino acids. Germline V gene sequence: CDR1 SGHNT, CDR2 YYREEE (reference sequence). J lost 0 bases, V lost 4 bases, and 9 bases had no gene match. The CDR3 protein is CASSPLPTGGSGANVLTF. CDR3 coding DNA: TGTGCCAGCAGCCCACTACCAACAGGGGGCTCTGGGGCCAACGTCCTGACTTTC.

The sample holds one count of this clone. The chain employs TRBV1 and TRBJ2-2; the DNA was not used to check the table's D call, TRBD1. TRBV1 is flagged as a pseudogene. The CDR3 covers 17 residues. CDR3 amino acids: CTSSQDSWDRDTGELFF. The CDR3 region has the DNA TGCACCAGCAGCCAAGATTCTTGGGACAGGGACACCGGGGAGCTGTTTTTT.

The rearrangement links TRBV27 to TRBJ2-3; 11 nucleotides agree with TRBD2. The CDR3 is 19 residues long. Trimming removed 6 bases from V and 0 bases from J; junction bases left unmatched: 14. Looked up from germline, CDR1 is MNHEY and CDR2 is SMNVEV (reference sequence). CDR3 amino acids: CASRTTGTSGWGSTDTQYF. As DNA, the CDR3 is TGTGCCAGCAGGACGACTGGGACTAGCGGATGGGGTAGCACAGATACGCAGTATTTT.

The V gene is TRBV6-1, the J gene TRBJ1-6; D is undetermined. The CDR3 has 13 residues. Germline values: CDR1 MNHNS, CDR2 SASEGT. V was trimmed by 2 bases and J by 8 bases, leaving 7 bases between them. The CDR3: CASSEPLYSPLHF. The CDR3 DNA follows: TGTGCCAGCAGTGAACCGCTTTATTCACCCCTCCACTTT.

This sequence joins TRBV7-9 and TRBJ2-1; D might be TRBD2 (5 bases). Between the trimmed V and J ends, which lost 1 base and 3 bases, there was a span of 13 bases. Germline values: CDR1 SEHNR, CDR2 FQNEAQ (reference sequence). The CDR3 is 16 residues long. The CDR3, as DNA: TGTGCCAGCAGCTTAGGGACTTTAGTGGACTACAATGAGCAGTTCTTC. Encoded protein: CASSLGTLVDYNEQFF.

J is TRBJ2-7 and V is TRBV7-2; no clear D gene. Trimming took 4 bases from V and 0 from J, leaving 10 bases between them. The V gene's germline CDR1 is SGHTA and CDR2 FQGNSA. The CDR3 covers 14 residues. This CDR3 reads CASSYYDSSYEQYF. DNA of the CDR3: TGTGCCAGCAGCTACTACGACTCCTCCTACGAGCAGTACTTC.

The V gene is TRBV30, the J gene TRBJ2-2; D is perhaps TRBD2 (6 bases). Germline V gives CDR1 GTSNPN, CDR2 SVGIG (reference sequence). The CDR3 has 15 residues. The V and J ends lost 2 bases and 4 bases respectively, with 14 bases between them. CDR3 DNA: TGTGCCTGGAGTATAAGCGCCGGGGGCACCGGGGAGCTGTTTTTT. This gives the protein CAWSISAGGTGELFF.

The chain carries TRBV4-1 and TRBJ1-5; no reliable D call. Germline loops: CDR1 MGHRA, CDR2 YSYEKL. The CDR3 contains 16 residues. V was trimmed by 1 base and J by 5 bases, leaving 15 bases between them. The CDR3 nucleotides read TGCGCCAGCAGCCAAGTCCCCGGGGATCGAGATCAGCCCCAGCATTTT. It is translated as CASSQVPGDRDQPQHF.

CDR3 loop: CASRQYPPVHEQFF. The CDR3 nucleotides read TGTGCCAGCAGACAATACCCACCCGTCCATGAGCAGTTCTTC. This sequence joins TRBV6-6 and TRBJ2-1; no clear D. This CDR3 is 14 amino acids long. Germline CDR1 and CDR2: MNHNY and SVGAGI (reference sequence). V was pared by 6 bases and J by 8 bases, with 17 bases between.

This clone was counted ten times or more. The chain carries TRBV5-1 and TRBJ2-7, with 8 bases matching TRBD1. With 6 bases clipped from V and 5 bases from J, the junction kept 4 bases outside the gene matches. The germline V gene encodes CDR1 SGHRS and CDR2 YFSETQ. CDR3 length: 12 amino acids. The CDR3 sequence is CASTQDRDEQYF. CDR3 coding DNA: TGCGCCAGCACCCAGGACAGGGACGAGCAGTACTTC.

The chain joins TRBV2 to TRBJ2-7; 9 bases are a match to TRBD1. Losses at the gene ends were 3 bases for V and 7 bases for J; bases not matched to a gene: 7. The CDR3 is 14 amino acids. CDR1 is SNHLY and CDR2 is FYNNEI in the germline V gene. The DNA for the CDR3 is TGTGCCAGCAGTGAGAGGACAGGGGTTACGGAGCAGTACTTC. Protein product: CASSERTGVTEQYF.

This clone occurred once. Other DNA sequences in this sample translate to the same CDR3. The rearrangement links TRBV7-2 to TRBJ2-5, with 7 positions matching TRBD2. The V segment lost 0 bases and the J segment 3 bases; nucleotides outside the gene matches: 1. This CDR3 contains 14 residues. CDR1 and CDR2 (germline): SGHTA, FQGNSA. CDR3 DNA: TGTGCCAGCAGCTTAGCGGGAGGGGAAGAGACCCAGTACTTC. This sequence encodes CASSLAGGEETQYF.

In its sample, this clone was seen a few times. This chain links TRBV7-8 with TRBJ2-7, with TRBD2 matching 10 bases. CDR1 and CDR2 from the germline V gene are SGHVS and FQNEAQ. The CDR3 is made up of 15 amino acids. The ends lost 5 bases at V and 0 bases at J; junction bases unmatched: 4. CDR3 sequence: CASSVKREGSYEQYF. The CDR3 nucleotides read TGTGCCAGCAGCGTGAAGCGGGAGGGCTCCTACGAGCAGTACTTC.

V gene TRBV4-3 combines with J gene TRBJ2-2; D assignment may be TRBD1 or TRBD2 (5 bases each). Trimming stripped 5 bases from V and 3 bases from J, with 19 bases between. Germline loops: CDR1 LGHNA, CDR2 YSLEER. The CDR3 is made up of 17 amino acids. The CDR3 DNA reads TGCGCCAGCAGCATGGAGTGGGGGAGAGGGTACACCGGGGAGCTGTTTTTT. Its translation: CASSMEWGRGYTGELFF.

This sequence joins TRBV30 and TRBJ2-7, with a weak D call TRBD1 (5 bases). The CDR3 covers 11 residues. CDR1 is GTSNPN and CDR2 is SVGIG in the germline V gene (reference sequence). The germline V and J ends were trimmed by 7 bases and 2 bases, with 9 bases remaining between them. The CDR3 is CALGQAYEQYF. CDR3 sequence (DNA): TGTGCCTTAGGACAAGCCTACGAGCAGTACTTC.

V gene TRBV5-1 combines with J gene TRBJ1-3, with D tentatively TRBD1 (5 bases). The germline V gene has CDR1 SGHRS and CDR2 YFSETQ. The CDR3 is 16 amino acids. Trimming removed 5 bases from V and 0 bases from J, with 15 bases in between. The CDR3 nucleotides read TGCGCCAGCAGTTACGACCGGGGCGCCTCTGGAAACACCATATATTTT. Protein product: CASSYDRGASGNTIYF.